These T cell receptor beta chains were read from a single sample in a study of human thymus T cells. The table came from immunoSEQ multiplex PCR; TCRdb's copy has only in-frame clones and leaves some out. The sample includes 57,000 or so clones, 94% of them seen just once. Sequenced input: blood. The source is a boy younger than two with a congenital heart defect but otherwise immunologically healthy. Both conserved end residues are part of each CDR3. The D gene is left open where the match is weak. Clone size, where shown, is once, few, many, or a class for clones that have expanded.

abundance	v_gene	j_gene	d_gene	CDR3nt	CDR3aa
.	TRBV7-2	TRBJ2-7	TRBD2	TGTGCCAGCAGCTCGACTAGCGGGTTACCCTACGAGCAGTACTTC	CASSSTSGLPYEQYF
once	TRBV27	TRBJ2-7	TRBD2	TGTGCCAGCAGTTTCTCTAGCGGGACCTACGAGCAGTACTTC	CASSFSSGTYEQYF
.	TRBV30	TRBJ2-1	TRBD1	TGTGCCTGGAGTGTACTCAGGGGGTACAATGAGCAGTTCTTC	CAWSVLRGYNEQFF
.	TRBV4-3	TRBJ1-5	.	TGCGCCAGCAGCCAAGAAGACAATAGCAATCAGCCCCAGCATTTT	CASSQEDNSNQPQHF
once	TRBV7-9	TRBJ2-7	.	TGTGCCAGCAGCTTAGGGTCTCGGGTTAGACGCGAGCAGTACTTC	CASSLGSRVRREQYF
.	TRBV14	TRBJ2-7	TRBD2	TGTGCCAGCAGCCTAGCGGGAGTGATGGCCTACGAGCAGTACTTC	CASSLAGVMAYEQYF
.	TRBV11-2	TRBJ2-7	TRBD2	TGTGCCAGCAGCTCCGGACTAGCGGGATTATCGACCTACGAGCAGTACTTC	CASSSGLAGLSTYEQYF
once	TRBV6-1	TRBJ2-1	TRBD2	TGTGCCAGCAGTGAAGAAACTAGCGGAAACAATGAGCAGTTCTTC	CASSEETSGNNEQFF
once	TRBV4-1	TRBJ1-2	.	TGCGCCAGCAGCCAAGATGACAACTATGGCTACACCTTC	CASSQDDNYGYTF
.	TRBV28	TRBJ2-3	.	TGTGCCAGCAGTCCGGAGGGCCGTGAAGATACGCAGTATTTT	CASSPEGREDTQYF
.	TRBV7-6	TRBJ2-3	TRBD1	TGTGCCAGCAGCATCTCGACAGGGGCCAGCACAGATACGCAGTATTTT	CASSISTGASTDTQYF
.	TRBV2	TRBJ1-6	.	TGTGCCAGCAGTGAGCGGGGGGCAAATTCACCCCTCCACTTT	CASSERGANSPLHF
.	TRBV25-1	TRBJ2-4	TRBD1	TGTGCCAGCAGCTGGGACAGGTCGGACATTCAGTACTTC	CASSWDRSDIQYF
once	TRBV27	TRBJ1-1	TRBD1	TGTGCCAGCAGTTCGACAGGGGCCCCTACTGAAGCTTTCTTT	CASSSTGAPTEAFF
.	TRBV29-1	TRBJ1-4	.	TGCAGCGTTGCCGGTCCGGAGGAAAAACTGTTTTTT	CSVAGPEEKLFF
.	TRBV15	TRBJ2-1	TRBD2	TGTGCCACCAGCAGAGAACCTAGCGGGGGGGCCAATGAGCAGTTCTTC	CATSREPSGGANEQFF
.	TRBV18	TRBJ2-7	.	TGTGCCAGCTCACCTTACTACGAGCAGTACTTC	CASSPYYEQYF
.	TRBV28	TRBJ2-7	TRBD2	TGTGCCAGCAGCCCTCAGTCGGCTAGCGGGAGACATCCCTACGAGCAGTACTTC	CASSPQSASGRHPYEQYF
once	TRBV7-9	TRBJ1-2	TRBD1	TGTGCCAGCAGCTTATTTACGGGACAGGGGGTGGACTATGGCTACACCTTC	CASSLFTGQGVDYGYTF
.	TRBV2	TRBJ1-1	.	TGTGCCAGCAGTGAGGGCCAGCCCTTTAGGAACACTGAAGCTTTCTTT	CASSEGQPFRNTEAFF